This T cell receptor (beta chain) was retrieved from a study of blood T cell repertoires in COVID-19. Study overall: Researchers got acute and convalescent COVID-19 samples from the United States, Italy and Spain. Sample material is recorded as cDNA or gDNA derived from T cells, B-cell-depleted T cells, or PBMCs.

Under the authors' procedure: Amplification with reference gene primers provided the estimates of nucleated cell counts. The method was immunoSEQ multiplex PCR; TCRdb's version includes in-frame clones alone and lacks a portion of them. V and J calls plus clone size are reproduced from that table; the DNA served to infer D and trimming. The table records approximately 170,000 clones, 65% to 85% of them present only once. The CDR3 has 12 amino acids. V was cut by 7 bases and J by 4 bases, with 10 bases left in between. Germline values: CDR1 MDHEN, CDR2 SYDVKM. The gene calls are TRBV28 and TRBJ1-2, with D uncertain. This receptor was identified in a woman in her seventies who had recovered from COVID-19. Material: peripheral blood. Here the CDR3 DNA reads TGTGCCAGCATCGGTTCGGGCTATGGCTACACCTTC. It codes for CASIGSGYGYTF.